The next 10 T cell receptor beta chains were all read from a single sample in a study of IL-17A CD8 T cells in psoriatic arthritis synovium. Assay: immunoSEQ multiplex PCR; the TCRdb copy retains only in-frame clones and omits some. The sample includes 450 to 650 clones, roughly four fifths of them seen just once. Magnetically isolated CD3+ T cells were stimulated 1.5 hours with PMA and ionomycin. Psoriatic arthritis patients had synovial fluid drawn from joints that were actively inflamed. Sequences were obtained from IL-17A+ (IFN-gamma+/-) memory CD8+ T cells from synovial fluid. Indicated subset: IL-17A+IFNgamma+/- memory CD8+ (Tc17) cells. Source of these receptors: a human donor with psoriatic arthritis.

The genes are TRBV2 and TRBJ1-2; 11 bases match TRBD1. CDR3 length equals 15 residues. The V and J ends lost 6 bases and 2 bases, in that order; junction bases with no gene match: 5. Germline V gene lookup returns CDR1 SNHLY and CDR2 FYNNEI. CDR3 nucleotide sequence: TGTGCCAGCAGCGGACAGGGGGCGCCAAACTATGGCTACACCTTC. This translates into CASSGQGAPNYGYTF.

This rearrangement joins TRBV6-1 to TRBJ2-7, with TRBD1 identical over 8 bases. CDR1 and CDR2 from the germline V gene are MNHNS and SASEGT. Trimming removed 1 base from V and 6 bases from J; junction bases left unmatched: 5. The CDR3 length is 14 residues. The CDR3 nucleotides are TGTGCCAGCAGTGAAGGGCAGGGGGCATCCGAGCAGTACTTC. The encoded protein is CASSEGQGASEQYF.

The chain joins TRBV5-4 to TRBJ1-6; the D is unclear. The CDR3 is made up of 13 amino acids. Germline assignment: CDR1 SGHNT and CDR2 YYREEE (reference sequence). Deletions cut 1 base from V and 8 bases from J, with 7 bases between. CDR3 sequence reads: CASSLSRDSPLHF. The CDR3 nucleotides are TGTGCCAGCAGCTTGAGCCGAGATTCACCCCTCCACTTT.

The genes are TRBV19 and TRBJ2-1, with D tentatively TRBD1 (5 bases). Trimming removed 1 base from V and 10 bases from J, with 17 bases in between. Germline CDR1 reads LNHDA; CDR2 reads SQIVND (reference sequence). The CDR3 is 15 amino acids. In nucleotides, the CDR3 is TGTGCCAGTAGTATAGCGGGTCTACAGGTCGTAGAGCAGTTCTTC. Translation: CASSIAGLQVVEQFF.

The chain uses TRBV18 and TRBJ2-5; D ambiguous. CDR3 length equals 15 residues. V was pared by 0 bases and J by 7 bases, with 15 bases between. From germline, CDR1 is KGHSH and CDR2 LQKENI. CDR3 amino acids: CASSPPMKPLGTQYF. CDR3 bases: TGTGCCAGCTCACCACCGATGAAACCCCTGGGGACCCAGTACTTC. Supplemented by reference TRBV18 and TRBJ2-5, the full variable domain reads NAGVMQNPRHLVRRRGQEARLRCSPMKGHSHVYWYRQLPEEGLKFMVYLQKENIIDESGMPKERFSAEFPKEGPSILRIQQVVRGDSAAYFCASSPPMKPLGTQYFGPGTRLLVL.

As DNA, the CDR3 is TGTGCCAGCAGCGGGAATTCCTACAATGAGCAGTTCTTC. Protein: CASSGNSYNEQFF. The chain employs TRBV9 and TRBJ2-1, with unresolved D. CDR1 is SGDLS, CDR2 YYNGEE, per germline. This CDR3 is 13 amino acids long. V was cut by 3 bases and J by 1 base, with 5 bases left in between.

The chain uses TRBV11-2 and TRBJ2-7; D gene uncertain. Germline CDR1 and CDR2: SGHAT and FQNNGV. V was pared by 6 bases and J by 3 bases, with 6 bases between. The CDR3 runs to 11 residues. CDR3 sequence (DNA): TGTGCCAGCAGTTATCACTACGAGCAGTACTTC. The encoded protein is CASSYHYEQYF.

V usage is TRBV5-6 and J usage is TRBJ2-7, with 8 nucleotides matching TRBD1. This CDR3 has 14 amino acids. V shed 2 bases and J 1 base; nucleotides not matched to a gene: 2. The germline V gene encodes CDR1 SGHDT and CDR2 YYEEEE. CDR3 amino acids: CASSLGQGSYEQYF. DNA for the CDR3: TGTGCCAGCAGCTTAGGACAGGGTTCCTACGAGCAGTACTTC.

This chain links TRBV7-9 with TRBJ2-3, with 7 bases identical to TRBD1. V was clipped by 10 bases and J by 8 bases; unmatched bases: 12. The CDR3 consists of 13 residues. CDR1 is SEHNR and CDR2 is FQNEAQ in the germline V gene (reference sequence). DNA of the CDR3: TGTGCCATCCGGGACAGTGGGCTGGTTACGCAGTATTTT. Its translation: CAIRDSGLVTQYF.

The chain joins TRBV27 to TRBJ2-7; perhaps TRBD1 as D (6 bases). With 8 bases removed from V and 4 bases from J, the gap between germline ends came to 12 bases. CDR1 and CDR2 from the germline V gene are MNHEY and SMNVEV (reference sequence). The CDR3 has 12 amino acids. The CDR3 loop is CASGLDSYEQYF. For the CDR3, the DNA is TGTGCCAGCGGACTGGACAGTTACGAGCAGTACTTC.